Listed below are T cell receptor beta chains from one sample, sequenced in a study of cytomegalovirus exposure and HLA in healthy donors. Assay: immunoSEQ multiplex PCR; the TCRdb copy retains only in-frame clones and omits some. Recorded for this sample: around 140,000 clones. The sequencing sample was made of PBMCs. Receptors were obtained from a woman between 40 and 55 years old in good health and CMV-seronegative. Both conserved end residues are part of each CDR3. D genes are given only for firm matches.

V gene: TRBV15
D gene: -
J gene: TRBJ2-2
CDR3 protein: CATSRPLANGELFF
CDR3 DNA: TGTGCCACCAGCAGACCGCTAGCTAACGGGGAGCTGTTTTTT

V gene: TRBV4-1
D gene: TRBD1
J gene: TRBJ1-2
CDR3 protein: CASSQGRQGIYGYTF
CDR3 DNA: TGCGCCAGCAGCCAAGGGCGACAGGGGATCTATGGCTACACCTTC

V gene: TRBV7-8
D gene: TRBD1
J gene: TRBJ2-7
CDR3 protein: CASRNQGDSYEQYF
CDR3 DNA: TGTGCCAGCAGGAATCAGGGGGACTCCTACGAGCAGTACTTC

V gene: TRBV5-1
D gene: TRBD1
J gene: TRBJ2-7
CDR3 protein: CASSSGPGQGDLYEQYF
CDR3 DNA: TGCGCCAGCAGCTCAGGACCGGGACAGGGCGACCTTTACGAGCAGTACTTC

V gene: TRBV5-6
D gene: -
J gene: TRBJ2-2
CDR3 protein: CASSLYASGELFF
CDR3 DNA: TGTGCCAGCAGCTTGTACGCCAGCGGGGAGCTGTTTTTT

V gene: TRBV29-1
D gene: -
J gene: TRBJ1-2
CDR3 protein: CSVDGKTGLHYGYTF
CDR3 DNA: TGCAGCGTTGACGGGAAGACGGGTTTGCACTATGGCTACACCTTC

V gene: TRBV5-1
D gene: -
J gene: TRBJ2-5
CDR3 protein: CASATEQGSLETQYF
CDR3 DNA: TGCGCCAGCGCAACCGAACAGGGTTCTTTAGAGACCCAGTACTTC

V gene: TRBV2
D gene: -
J gene: TRBJ2-3
CDR3 protein: CASSEAGRWRDTQYF
CDR3 DNA: TGTGCCAGCAGTGAAGCCGGTCGCTGGAGGGATACGCAGTATTTT

V gene: TRBV27
D gene: -
J gene: TRBJ2-7
CDR3 protein: CASRGGADSYEQYF
CDR3 DNA: TGTGCCAGCAGAGGAGGGGCGGATTCCTACGAGCAGTACTTC

V gene: TRBV6-5
D gene: TRBD1
J gene: TRBJ1-1
CDR3 protein: CASSGQGMNTEAFF
CDR3 DNA: TGTGCCAGCAGCGGACAGGGCATGAACACTGAAGCTTTCTTT

V gene: TRBV7-2
D gene: TRBD2
J gene: TRBJ2-1
CDR3 protein: CASSYTGLADNEQFF
CDR3 DNA: TGTGCCAGCAGCTACACGGGACTAGCGGACAATGAGCAGTTCTTC

V gene: TRBV7-3
D gene: -
J gene: TRBJ1-6
CDR3 protein: CASSSRVSPLHF
CDR3 DNA: TGTGCCAGCAGCTCACGGGTTTCACCCCTCCACTTT

V gene: TRBV7-2
D gene: TRBD1
J gene: TRBJ2-2
CDR3 protein: CASRSDLGQGRGGELFF
CDR3 DNA: TGTGCCAGCAGATCAGACCTCGGACAGGGGAGAGGCGGGGAGCTGTTTTTT

V gene: TRBV19
D gene: -
J gene: TRBJ1-5
CDR3 protein: CASTGDFQPQHF
CDR3 DNA: TGTGCCAGTACCGGGGATTTCCAGCCCCAGCATTTT

V gene: TRBV28
D gene: TRBD1
J gene: TRBJ1-2
CDR3 protein: CASSSGTGGYGYTF
CDR3 DNA: TGTGCCAGCAGTTCCGGGACAGGGGGCTATGGCTACACCTTC